This T cell receptor (beta chain) was captured in a study of cytomegalovirus exposure and HLA in healthy donors. The CDR3 is 13 amino acids. The germline gives CDR1 KGHSH, CDR2 LQKENI. Trimming cost V 0 bases and J 7 bases, with 7 bases left between them. Points from the study as a whole: Later analysis associated a missense DCLRE1C variant with TCR beta V- and J-gene trimming. Reportedly, cytomegalovirus status was diagnosed with high sensitivity and specificity.

PCR involved 60 Vbeta and 13 Jbeta primers. Original analysis: Later work found around 85 million unique TCR beta chains, with 9 million to 13 million shared. Sequencing was performed with immunoSEQ multiplex PCR; in TCRdb, only in-frame clones are kept and a portion is missing. V and J calls and clone size are as listed in that table; D and trimming were resolved from the DNA. The sample has tens of thousands of clones, over 70% seen once. On this clone itself: Its target is not known.

The TCR was taken from a male donor in good health and CMV-seronegative. Sequenced: PBMCs. This chain uses TRBV18 with TRBJ2-1; D not resolved. CDR3 loop: CASSPPGHNEQFF. As DNA, the CDR3 is TGTGCCAGCTCACCACCGGGCCATAATGAGCAGTTCTTC.